This TCR beta chain was captured in a study of blood T cell repertoires in COVID-19. The wider study: COVID-19 samples collected from the United States, Italy and Spain covered acute and convalescent phases. From T cells, B-cell-depleted T cells, or PBMCs came the material, which was cDNA or gDNA.

In the original processing: Estimation of nucleated cell counts was performed using reference gene primer amplification. Sequencing used immunoSEQ multiplex PCR; TCRdb keeps in-frame clones, though not all of them. V and J calls and clone size are those listed in that table; D and trimming were worked out from the DNA. Of 150,000 to 200,000 clones listed, over 75% are singletons. The sequenced sample consisted of peripheral blood. The sequence was obtained from a man between 40 and 49 years old with active or convalescent COVID-19.

CDR3 in DNA: TGTGCCAGCAGGAAATTGGGACTAGCGGGAGGGTACTTC. Its translation is CASRKLGLAGGYF. The V and J genes are TRBV28 and TRBJ2-5; 15 bases align to TRBD2. V was pared by 6 bases and J by 13 bases, with 6 bases of the junction left unmatched. This CDR3 region has 13 residues. Germline V gene sequence: CDR1 MDHEN, CDR2 SYDVKM. The entire variable domain, with the rest obtained from reference TRBV28 and TRBJ2-5, is as follows: DVKVTQSSRYLVKRTGEKVFLECVQDMDHENMFWYRQDPGLGLRLIYFSYDVKMKEKGDIPEGYSVSREKKERFSLILESASTNQTSMYLCASRKLGLAGGYFGPGTRLLVL.